Presented here are 4 T cell receptor beta chains from one specimen sequenced in a study of blood T cell repertoires in COVID-19. Sequencing used immunoSEQ multiplex PCR; TCRdb keeps in-frame clones, though not all of them. Here the sample spans a few hundred thousand clones, 65% to 90% being singletons. Sample: peripheral blood. The receptors derive from an older woman with COVID-19, enrolled during active disease.

This chain uses TRBV5-1 with TRBJ1-2, with 12 bases that match TRBD1. After removal of 1 base from V and 6 bases from J, the junction contained 1 base not matched to a gene. This CDR3 is built from 14 residues. Germline lookup yields CDR1 SGHRS and CDR2 YFSETQ. Here the CDR3 DNA reads TGCGCCAGCAGCTTGTGGGACAGGGGGCATGGCTACACCTTC. It encodes CASSLWDRGHGYTF.

The table lists this clone with a count of one. V usage is TRBV11-2 and J usage is TRBJ2-1, with TRBD2 matching 8 bases. With 3 bases clipped from V and 0 bases from J, the junction kept 4 bases outside the gene matches. The CDR3 covers 16 residues. Germline V gene sequence: CDR1 SGHAT, CDR2 FQNNGV. CDR3 protein: CASSFSGDRSYNEQFF. In DNA, the CDR3 is TGTGCCAGCAGCTTTAGCGGGGATCGCTCCTACAATGAGCAGTTCTTC.

The chain is built from TRBV7-2 and TRBJ1-2; possibly TRBD1 for D (5 bases). The CDR3 has 15 residues. Looked up from germline, CDR1 is SGHTA and CDR2 is FQGNSA. The V end lost 5 bases, the J end lost 2 bases, and 15 bases lay between the germline ends. The CDR3 coding sequence is TGTGCCAGCAGCCCCGTTCCAAGGGGCAACTATGGCTACACCTTC. It codes for CASSPVPRGNYGYTF.

The chain carries TRBV7-6 and TRBJ2-7; TRBD1 is a possible D gene (6 bases). The V end was cut by 3 bases, the J end by 4 bases, with 16 bases between. The CDR3 spans 15 residues. CDR1 SGHVS and CDR2 FNYEAQ come from the germline V gene. The CDR3 loop reads CASSFGHRAGYEQYF. CDR3 coding DNA: TGTGCCAGCAGCTTCGGGCACAGGGCAGGGTACGAGCAGTACTTC.